One sample yielded the 8 T cell receptor beta chains listed below, sequenced in a study of early T cells in non-severe SARS-CoV-2 infection. Using its own MiXCR run on the 5' RACE reads, TCRdb lists one record per CDR3 protein. The sample carries around 26,000 distinct CDR3 sequences, approximately 5.1% recorded once. The sequenced material came from whole blood. All receptors come from an adult who was a healthcare worker with PCR-confirmed SARS-CoV-2 infection or an uninfected control (not recorded which).

This clonotype was counted at least ten times. V gene TRBV29-1 combines with J gene TRBJ1-1, with 7 bases matching TRBD1. V trimming: 4 bases; J trimming: 1 base; junction bases outside the gene matches: 3. CDR1 SQVTM and CDR2 ANQGSEA come from the germline V gene. This CDR3 has 13 residues. The DNA of the CDR3 is TGCAGCGTTGGCGACAGGGCGAACACTGAAGCTTTCTTT. Amino acid sequence: CSVGDRANTEAFF.

The table lists this clonotype with many counts. The rearrangement uses TRBV6-6 and TRBJ2-2, with 10 bases aligning to TRBD2. Germline CDR1 is MNHNY and CDR2 is SVGAGI (reference sequence). The CDR3 contains 18 residues. J was trimmed by 5 bases and V by 5 bases; bases with no gene match: 14. The CDR3 bases are TGTGCCAGCAGTCTAACTCTAGCGGGGGTAGCCGGAACCGGGGAGCTGTTTTTT. Amino acid sequence: CASSLTLAGVAGTGELFF.

Many counts were recorded for this clonotype. The gene calls are TRBV4-2 and TRBJ2-7, with TRBD2 as a possible D gene (5 bases). Germline CDR1 is LGHNA and CDR2 is YNFKEQ. This CDR3 contains 12 residues. Deletions cut 1 base from V and 4 bases from J, with 5 bases between. For the CDR3, the DNA is TGTGCCAGCAGCCAAGGAGGGTACGAGCAGTACTTC. Encoded protein: CASSQGGYEQYF.

This clonotype was detected many times. The chain employs TRBV5-4 and TRBJ1-6, with D possibly matching TRBD1 (6 bases). The germline V gene encodes CDR1 SGHNT and CDR2 YYREEE (reference sequence). Trimming shortened V by 5 bases and J by 7 bases, and 13 bases separated the two germline ends. The CDR3 has 14 residues. CDR3 residues: CASSSEQGNSPLHF. CDR3 nucleotide sequence: TGTGCCAGCAGTTCCGAACAGGGAAATTCACCCCTCCACTTT.

CDR3 nucleotide sequence: TGTGCCAGTAGTATGCGGTTTGGGAACACTGAAGCTTTCTTT. Its protein product is CASSMRFGNTEAFF. The chain has TRBV19 and TRBJ1-1; D is ambiguous. Germline values: CDR1 LNHDA, CDR2 SQIVND (reference sequence). CDR3 length: 14 amino acids. V dropped 3 bases and J dropped 1 base, with 9 bases sitting between them. Complete variable domain (other parts from reference TRBV19 and TRBJ1-1): DGGITQSPKYLFRKEGQNVTLSCEQNLNHDAMYWYRQDPGQGLRLIYYSQIVNDFQKGDIAEGYSVSREKKESFPLTVTSAQKNPTAFYLCASSMRFGNTEAFFGQGTRLTVV.

The gene calls are TRBV12-3 or TRBV12-4 and TRBJ1-2; 8 nucleotides agree with TRBD1. The CDR3 is 14 residues long. J gave up 4 bases and V 6 bases, and 7 bases lay outside the gene matches. CDR3 sequence reads: CASRATGQGYGYTF. The CDR3 coding sequence is TGTGCCAGCAGAGCTACCGGACAGGGCTATGGCTACACCTTC.

This chain connects TRBV5-4 to TRBJ1-4; possible D gene TRBD1, 6 bases. V was clipped by 4 bases and J by 3 bases, with 13 bases between them. Germline CDR1 is SGHNT and CDR2 is YYREEE (reference sequence). The CDR3 totals 15 residues. CDR3 protein: CASSQPTGANEKLFF. CDR3 DNA sequence: TGTGCCAGCAGCCAGCCGACAGGAGCTAATGAAAAACTGTTTTTT.

The chain has TRBV5-5 and TRBJ2-2; D ambiguous. The CDR3 is 13 residues long. Trimming took off 5 bases at V and 4 bases at J, with 9 bases between the two ends. Germline V gene lookup returns CDR1 SGHKS and CDR2 YYEKEE (reference sequence). This CDR3 is CASSRLTTGELFF. The CDR3 bases are TGTGCCAGCAGTCGCCTGACCACCGGGGAGCTGTTTTTT.